This T cell receptor beta chain was obtained from a study of tumor-infiltrating lymphocytes in primary liver carcinoma. The CDR3 runs to 13 residues. Germline-derived CDR1 and CDR2 are DFQATT and SNEGSKA (reference sequence). V gave up 7 bases and J gave up 5 bases, with 15 bases separating them. Starting material of approximately 500 ng total RNA yielded TCR beta cDNA via a constant-region primer. Libraries for TCR beta were built through three nested multiplex PCR rounds, which together made up a slightly modified ARM-PCR procedure. PCR rounds one and two used TRBV1-TRBV30 forward primers with a C-beta reverse primer for approximately 10 cycles each. One entry per CDR3 protein, called by TCRdb with MiXCR from the multiplex PCR reads. The sample contains approximately 45,000 distinct CDR3 sequences, around 80% of which appear only once. Many counts were recorded for this clonotype. The study co-extracted DNA and RNA from 20-30 mg of unsorted bulk tissue.

This clonotype originated in a woman aged 25 to 45 with primary liver carcinoma and hepatitis B virus infection. The sequenced material came from tumor-adjacent normal liver tissue. V is TRBV20-1 and J is TRBJ2-1; D uncertain. CDR3 region: CSVGVPSNNEQFF. CDR3 sequence (DNA): TGCAGTGTTGGAGTACCCTCGAACAATGAGCAGTTCTTC.